The 2 T cell receptor beta chains given below trace back to one sample, sequenced in a study of blood T cell repertoires in COVID-19 (dated by TCRdb to 2018 to 2020). To prepare the library, the immunoSEQ multiplex PCR assay was applied. TCRdb's version of the immuneACCESS table is confined to in-frame rearrangements and falls short of the full clone set. An unresolved V gene accounts for under half of the shortfall where checked; the remainder is of unknown origin. The sample yields a few hundred thousand clones; 91% were counted once. About 2.5% of the sample belongs to the ten largest clones. Sequenced input: peripheral blood. The receptors shown here come from a person aged 18-30 years with COVID-19, enrolled during active disease.

V and J are TRBV3-1 (or the pseudogene TRBV3-2) and TRBJ2-4, with a tentative D call TRBD2 (5 bases). Germline V gene sequence: CDR1 LGHDT, CDR2 YNNKEL (reference sequence). V was clipped by 1 base and J by 3 bases, with 13 bases between them. The CDR3 extends over 16 amino acids. CDR3 coding DNA: TGTGCCAGCAGCCAAGGAGAGACTAACGACAAAAACATTCAGTACTTC. Translating it yields CASSQGETNDKNIQYF.

In nucleotides, the CDR3 is TGTGCCAGCGGACAGAGTTATGGCTACACCTTC. Residues: CASGQSYGYTF. The chain is built from TRBV7-9 and TRBJ1-2; the D gene is possibly TRBD1 (6 bases). This CDR3 comprises 11 residues. Per germline, CDR1 SEHNR and CDR2 FQNEAQ (reference sequence). Deletions cut 8 bases from V and 5 bases from J, with 9 bases between.